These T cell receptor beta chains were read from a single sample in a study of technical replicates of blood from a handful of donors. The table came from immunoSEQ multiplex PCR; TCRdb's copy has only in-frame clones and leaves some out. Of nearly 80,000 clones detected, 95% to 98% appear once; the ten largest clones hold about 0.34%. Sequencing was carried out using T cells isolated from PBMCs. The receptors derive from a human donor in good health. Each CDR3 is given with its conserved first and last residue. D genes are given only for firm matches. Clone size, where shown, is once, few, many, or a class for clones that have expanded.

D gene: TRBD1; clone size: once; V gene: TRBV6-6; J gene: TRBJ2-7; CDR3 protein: CASSETGGVYEQYF; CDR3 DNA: TGTGCCAGCAGCGAGACAGGGGGCGTGTACGAGCAGTACTTC
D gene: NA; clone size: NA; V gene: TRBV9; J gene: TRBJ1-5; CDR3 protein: CASSATVYQPQHF; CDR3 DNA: TGTGCCAGCAGCGCGACAGTTTACCAGCCCCAGCATTTT
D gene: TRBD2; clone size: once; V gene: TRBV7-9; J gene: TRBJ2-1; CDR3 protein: CASSLGSGSSYNEQFF; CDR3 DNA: TGTGCCAGCAGCTTAGGTAGCGGGAGCTCCTACAATGAGCAGTTCTTC
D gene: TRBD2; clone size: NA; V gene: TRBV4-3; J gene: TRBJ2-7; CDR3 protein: CASSQASSGRSEQYF; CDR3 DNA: TGCGCCAGCAGCCAAGCTTCCAGCGGGAGGAGTGAGCAGTACTTC
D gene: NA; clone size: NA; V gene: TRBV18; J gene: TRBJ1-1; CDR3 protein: CASSAPGYTEAFF; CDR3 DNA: TGTGCCAGCTCCGCCCCAGGGTACACTGAAGCTTTCTTT
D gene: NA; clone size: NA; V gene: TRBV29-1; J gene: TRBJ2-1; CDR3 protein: CSVENPGNEQFF; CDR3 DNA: TGCAGCGTTGAAAACCCCGGGAATGAGCAGTTCTTC
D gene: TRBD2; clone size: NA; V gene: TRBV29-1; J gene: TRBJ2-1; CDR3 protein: CSAAPRLAGGHEQFF; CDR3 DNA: TGCAGCGCCGCCCCACGACTAGCGGGAGGTCATGAGCAGTTCTTC
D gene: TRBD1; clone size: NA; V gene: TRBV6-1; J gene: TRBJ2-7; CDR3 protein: CASSWDRADYEQYF; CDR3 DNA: TGTGCCAGCAGTTGGGACAGGGCTGACTACGAGCAGTACTTC
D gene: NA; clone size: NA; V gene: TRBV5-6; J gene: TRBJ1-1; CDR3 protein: CASSLGAEAFF; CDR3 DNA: TGTGCCAGCAGCTTGGGCGCTGAAGCTTTCTTT
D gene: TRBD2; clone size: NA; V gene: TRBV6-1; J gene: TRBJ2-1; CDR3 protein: CASTYLWEGRNEQFF; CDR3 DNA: TGTGCCAGCACCTACCTGTGGGAGGGCCGTAATGAGCAGTTCTTC
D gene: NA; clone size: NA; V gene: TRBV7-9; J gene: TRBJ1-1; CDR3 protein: CASSLDRMNTEAFF; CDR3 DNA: TGTGCCAGCAGCTTAGACAGGATGAACACTGAAGCTTTCTTT
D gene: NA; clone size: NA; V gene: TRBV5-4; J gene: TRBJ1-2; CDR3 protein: CASSLLRAGQLNYGYTF; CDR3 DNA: TGTGCCAGCAGCTTGTTGAGGGCAGGTCAACTTAACTATGGCTACACCTTC
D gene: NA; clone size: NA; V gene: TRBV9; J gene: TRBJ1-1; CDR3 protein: CASSVLISTEAFF; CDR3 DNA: TGTGCCAGCAGCGTCTTAATCAGCACTGAAGCTTTCTTT
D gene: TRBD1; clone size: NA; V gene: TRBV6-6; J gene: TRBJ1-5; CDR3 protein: CASGTGLDQPQHF; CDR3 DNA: TGTGCCAGCGGGACAGGGTTGGATCAGCCCCAGCATTTT
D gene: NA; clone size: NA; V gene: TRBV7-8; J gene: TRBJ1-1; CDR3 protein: CASSPRGEPEAFF; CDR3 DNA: TGTGCCAGCAGCCCTCGCGGAGAGCCTGAAGCTTTCTTT
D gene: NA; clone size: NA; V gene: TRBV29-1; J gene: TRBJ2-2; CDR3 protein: CSVVPAGENFGELFF; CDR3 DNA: TGCAGCGTTGTGCCCGCAGGCGAGAATTTCGGGGAGCTGTTTTTT
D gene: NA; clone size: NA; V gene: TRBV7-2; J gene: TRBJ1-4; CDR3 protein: CASSLEGVSSTNEKLFF; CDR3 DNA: TGTGCCAGCAGCTTAGAGGGGGTGTCCTCAACTAATGAAAAACTGTTTTTT
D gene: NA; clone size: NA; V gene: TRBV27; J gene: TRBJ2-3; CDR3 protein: CASSILRADTQYF; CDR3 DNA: TGTGCCAGCAGTATTCTCAGGGCAGATACGCAGTATTTT
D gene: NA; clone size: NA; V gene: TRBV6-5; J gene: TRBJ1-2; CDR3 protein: CASSYSGAHYGYTF; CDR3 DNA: TGTGCCAGCAGTTACTCGGGGGCCCACTATGGCTACACCTTC
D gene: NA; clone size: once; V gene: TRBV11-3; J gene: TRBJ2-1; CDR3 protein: CASSFQSGGYNEQFF; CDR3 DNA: TGTGCCAGCAGCTTTCAGTCTGGGGGGTACAATGAGCAGTTCTTC
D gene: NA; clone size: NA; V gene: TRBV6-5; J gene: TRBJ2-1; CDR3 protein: CATREASYNEQFF; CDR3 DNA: TGTGCCACCAGGGAGGCCTCCTACAATGAGCAGTTCTTC
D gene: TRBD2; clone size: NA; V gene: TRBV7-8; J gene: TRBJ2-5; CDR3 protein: CASSLPPSGQETQYF; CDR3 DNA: TGTGCCAGCAGCTTACCCCCTAGCGGACAAGAGACCCAGTACTTC
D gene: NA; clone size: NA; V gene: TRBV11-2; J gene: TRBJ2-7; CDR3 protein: CASSLDLGALYEQYF; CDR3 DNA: TGTGCCAGCAGCTTAGATCTGGGGGCTCTCTACGAGCAGTACTTC
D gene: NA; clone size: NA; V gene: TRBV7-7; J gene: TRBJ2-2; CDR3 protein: CASSEIRAGELFF; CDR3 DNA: TGTGCTAGCAGCGAGATCAGGGCCGGGGAGCTGTTTTTT
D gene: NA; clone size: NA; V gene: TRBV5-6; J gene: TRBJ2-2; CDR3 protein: CASSLSSSRLNTGELFF; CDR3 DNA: TGTGCCAGCAGCTTGTCTTCGTCTAGACTTAACACCGGGGAGCTGTTTTTT
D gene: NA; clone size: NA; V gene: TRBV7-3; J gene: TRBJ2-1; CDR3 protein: CASSLMGVNNEQFF; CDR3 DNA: TGTGCCAGCAGCTTAATGGGCGTCAACAATGAGCAGTTCTTC
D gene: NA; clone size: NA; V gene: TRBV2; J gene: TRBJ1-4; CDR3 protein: CASSTRATNEKLFF; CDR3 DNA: TGTGCCAGCAGTACCAGGGCAACTAATGAAAAACTGTTTTTT
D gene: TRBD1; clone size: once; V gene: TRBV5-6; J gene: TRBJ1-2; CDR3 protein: CASSFQGTGYSGYTF; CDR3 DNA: TGTGCCAGCAGCTTTCAAGGGACAGGGTACAGTGGCTACACCTTC
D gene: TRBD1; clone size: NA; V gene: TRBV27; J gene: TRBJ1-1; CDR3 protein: CASSPRQGTYTEAFF; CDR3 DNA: TGTGCCAGCAGTCCTAGACAGGGTACGTACACTGAAGCTTTCTTT
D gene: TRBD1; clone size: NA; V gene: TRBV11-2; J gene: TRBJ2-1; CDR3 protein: CASSLRGQGNEQFF; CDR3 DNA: TGTGCCAGCAGCTTACGAGGACAGGGGAATGAGCAGTTCTTC
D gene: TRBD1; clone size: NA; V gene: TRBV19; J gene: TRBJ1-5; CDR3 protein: CASGPFETGGNQPQHF; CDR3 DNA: TGTGCCAGTGGGCCCTTCGAGACAGGGGGGAATCAGCCCCAGCATTTT
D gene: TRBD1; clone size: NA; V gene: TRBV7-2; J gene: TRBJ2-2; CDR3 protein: CASSSGLYRGIGELFF; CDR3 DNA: TGTGCCAGCAGCTCCGGACTTTACAGGGGGATCGGGGAGCTGTTTTTT
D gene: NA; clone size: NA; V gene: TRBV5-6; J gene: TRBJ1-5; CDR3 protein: CASSLWAGNQPQHF; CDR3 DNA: TGTGCCAGCAGCTTGTGGGCAGGCAATCAGCCCCAGCATTTT
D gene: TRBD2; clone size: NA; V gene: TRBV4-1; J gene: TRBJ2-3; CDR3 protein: CASSQGLAARFSTDTQYF; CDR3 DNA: TGCGCCAGCAGCCAAGGGCTAGCGGCCCGGTTTAGCACAGATACGCAGTATTTT
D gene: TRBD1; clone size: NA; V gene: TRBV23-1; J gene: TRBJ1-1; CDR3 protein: CASSQAPGQGGQNTEAFF; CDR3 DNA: TGCGCCAGCAGTCAAGCTCCGGGACAGGGAGGCCAGAACACTGAAGCTTTCTTT
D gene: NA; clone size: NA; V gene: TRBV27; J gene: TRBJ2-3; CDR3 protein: CASSFFLRADTQYF; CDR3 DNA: TGTGCCAGCAGTTTTTTTTTGCGCGCAGATACGCAGTATTTT
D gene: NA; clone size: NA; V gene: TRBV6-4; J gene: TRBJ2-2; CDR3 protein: CASIPGLGTGELFF; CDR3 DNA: TGTGCCAGCATTCCGGGGTTGGGTACCGGGGAGCTGTTTTTT
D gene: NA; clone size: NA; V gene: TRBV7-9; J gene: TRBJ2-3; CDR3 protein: CASSPGLATDTQYF; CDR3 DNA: TGTGCCAGCAGCCCGGGACTTGCTACAGATACGCAGTATTTT
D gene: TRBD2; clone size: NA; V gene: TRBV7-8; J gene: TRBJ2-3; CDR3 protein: CASRLLAGGADTQYF; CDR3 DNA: TGTGCCAGCCGGCTTCTAGCGGGAGGGGCAGATACGCAGTATTTT
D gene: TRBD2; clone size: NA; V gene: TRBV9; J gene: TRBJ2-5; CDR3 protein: CASSAGLVGETQYF; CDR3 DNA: TGTGCCAGCAGCGCTGGACTAGTGGGAGAGACCCAGTACTTC
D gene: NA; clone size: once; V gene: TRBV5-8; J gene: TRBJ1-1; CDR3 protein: CASSFVPVNTEAFF; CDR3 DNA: TGTGCCAGCAGCTTCGTACCGGTGAACACTGAAGCTTTCTTT
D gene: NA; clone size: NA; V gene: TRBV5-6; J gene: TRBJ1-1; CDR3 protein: CASSPSLGGTEAFF; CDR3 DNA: TGTGCCAGCAGCCCATCCCTGGGGGGCACTGAAGCTTTCTTT
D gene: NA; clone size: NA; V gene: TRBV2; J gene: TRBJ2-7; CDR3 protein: CASTGPDSYEQYF; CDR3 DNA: TGTGCCAGCACTGGACCGGACAGCTACGAGCAGTACTTC
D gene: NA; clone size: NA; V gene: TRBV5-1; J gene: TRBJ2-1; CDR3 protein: CASSLGNREFRNEQFF; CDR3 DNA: TGCGCCAGCAGCTTAGGGAACAGGGAATTTCGGAATGAGCAGTTCTTC
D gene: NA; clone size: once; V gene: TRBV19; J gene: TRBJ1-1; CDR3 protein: CASSTQGNTEAFF; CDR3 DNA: TGTGCCAGTAGTACTCAGGGGAACACTGAAGCTTTCTTT
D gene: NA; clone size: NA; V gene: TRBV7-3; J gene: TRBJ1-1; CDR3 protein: CASSLAGMNTEAFF; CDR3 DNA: TGTGCCAGCAGCTTAGCAGGGATGAACACTGAAGCTTTCTTT
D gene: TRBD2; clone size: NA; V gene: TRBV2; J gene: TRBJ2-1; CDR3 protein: CASSSRSGRNEQFF; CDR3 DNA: TGTGCCAGCAGCTCCCGTAGCGGGAGAAATGAGCAGTTCTTC
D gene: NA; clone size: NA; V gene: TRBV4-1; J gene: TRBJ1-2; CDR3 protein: CASNYVPGAYGYTF; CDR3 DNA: TGCGCCAGCAACTACGTCCCAGGGGCCTATGGCTACACCTTC
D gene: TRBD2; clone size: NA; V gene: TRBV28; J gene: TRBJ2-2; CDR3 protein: CAAGLATSTGELFF; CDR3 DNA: TGTGCCGCGGGACTAGCGACGAGCACCGGGGAGCTGTTTTTT
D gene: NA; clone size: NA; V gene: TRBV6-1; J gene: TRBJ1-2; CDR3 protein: CASSDVSVLGYTF; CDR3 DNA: TGTGCCAGCAGTGACGTTTCAGTTCTTGGCTACACCTTC
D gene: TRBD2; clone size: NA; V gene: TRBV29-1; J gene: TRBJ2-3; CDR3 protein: CSVWFWASGYTDTQYF; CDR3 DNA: TGCAGCGTTTGGTTCTGGGCTAGCGGTTACACAGATACGCAGTATTTT